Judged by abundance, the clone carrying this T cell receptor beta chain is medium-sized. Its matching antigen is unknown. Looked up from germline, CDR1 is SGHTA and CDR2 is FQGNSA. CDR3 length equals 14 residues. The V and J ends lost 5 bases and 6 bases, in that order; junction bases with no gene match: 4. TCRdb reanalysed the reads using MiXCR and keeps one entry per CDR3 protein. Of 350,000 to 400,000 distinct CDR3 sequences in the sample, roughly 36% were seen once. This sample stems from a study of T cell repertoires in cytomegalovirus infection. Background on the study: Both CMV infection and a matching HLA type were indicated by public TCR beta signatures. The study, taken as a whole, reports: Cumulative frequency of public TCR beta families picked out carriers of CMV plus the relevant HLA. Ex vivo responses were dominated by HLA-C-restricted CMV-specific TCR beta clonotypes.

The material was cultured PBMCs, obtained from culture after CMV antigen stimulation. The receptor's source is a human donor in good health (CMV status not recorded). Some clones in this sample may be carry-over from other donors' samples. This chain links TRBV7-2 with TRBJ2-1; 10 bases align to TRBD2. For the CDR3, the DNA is TGTGCCAGCAGCACTCCTAGCGGGAGCAATGAGCAGTTCTTC. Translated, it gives CASSTPSGSNEQFF.